One and the same sample provided the 21 T cell receptor beta chains below, sequenced in a study of early T cells in non-severe SARS-CoV-2 infection. Each CDR3 protein gets one entry after TCRdb re-called the 5' RACE reads with MiXCR. This table has some 54,000 distinct CDR3 sequences, 10% appearing once. Input material: whole blood. All receptors come from an adult who was a healthcare worker with PCR-confirmed SARS-CoV-2 infection or an uninfected control (not recorded which).

The gene calls are TRBV28 and TRBJ1-4; D unclear. V shed 7 bases and J shed 3 bases, with 9 bases lying between them. Per germline, CDR1 MDHEN and CDR2 SYDVKM. This CDR3 contains 13 residues. The CDR3 DNA is TGTGCCAGCACAACCTCTGCTAATGAAAAACTGTTTTTT. It yields the protein CASTTSANEKLFF.

The rearrangement joins TRBV5-6 to TRBJ2-1, with TRBD2 matching over 11 bases. In germline, CDR1 is SGHDT, CDR2 YYEEEE. V trimming: 10 bases; J trimming: 5 bases; junction bases outside the gene matches: 17. The CDR3 consists of 17 residues. The CDR3 here is CAPRRQPGLAAHNEQFF. CDR3 nucleotide sequence: TGTGCCCCGAGGCGGCAGCCGGGACTAGCGGCACACAATGAGCAGTTCTTC.

In this sample, this clonotype turned up a few times. The V call is TRBV12-3 or TRBV12-4, the J call TRBJ1-5; D is unclear. Deletions cut 3 bases from V and 2 bases from J, with 8 bases between. The CDR3 has 14 amino acids. The CDR3 loop reads CASSFSLGNQPQHF. CDR3 coding DNA: TGTGCCAGCAGTTTTTCACTTGGCAATCAGCCCCAGCATTTT.

The chain is built from TRBV6-2 or TRBV6-3 and TRBJ2-5; 9 bases are a match to TRBD2. The ends lost 6 bases at V and 4 bases at J; junction bases unmatched: 6. CDR1 and CDR2 (germline): MNHEY, SVGEGT. The CDR3 spans 14 residues. CDR3 sequence (DNA): TGTGCCAGCAGAGCGGGAGGCCAAGGAGAGACCCAGTACTTC. This translates into CASRAGGQGETQYF.

This clonotype was counted at least ten times. V and J are TRBV7-8 and TRBJ2-7, with 8 bases fitting TRBD2. The CDR3 spans 16 residues. CDR1 is SGHVS and CDR2 is FQNEAQ in the germline V gene. With V trimmed by 2 bases and J by 4 bases, 10 bases remained unmatched. This CDR3 is CASSLRVTSETYEQYF. Here the CDR3 DNA reads TGTGCCAGCAGCTTAAGGGTGACTAGCGAAACTTACGAGCAGTACTTC.

The genes are TRBV9 and TRBJ2-5, with 9 bases fitting TRBD2. This CDR3 has 14 amino acids. V trimming: 3 bases; J trimming: 2 bases; junction bases outside the gene matches: 2. The germline gives CDR1 SGDLS, CDR2 YYNGEE. The CDR3 protein is CASSASGAQETQYF. CDR3 sequence (DNA): TGTGCCAGCAGCGCTAGCGGGGCACAAGAGACCCAGTACTTC.

This clonotype was observed at least ten times. The CDR3 nucleotides read TGTGCCAGCAGCTTAACCGGGACTAGCGGGAGTTCCCATGAGCAGTTCTTC. Translating it yields CASSLTGTSGSSHEQFF. The chain recombines TRBV11-3 with TRBJ2-1, with TRBD2 matching 14 bases. Germline V CDR1 and CDR2: SGHNT, YENEEA. The V gene end was trimmed by 2 bases and the J gene end by 8 bases; junction bases not matched to a gene: 8. The CDR3 sequence is 17 residues long.

This clonotype was seen repeatedly, ten times or more. J is TRBJ1-6 and V is TRBV7-3; D is unclear. Germline values: CDR1 SGHTA, CDR2 FQGTGA. The CDR3 extends over 16 amino acids. V lost 2 bases to trimming and J lost 7 bases, with 15 bases between them. The CDR3 reads CASSLQAVDPNSPLHF. The CDR3 DNA reads as TGTGCCAGCAGCTTACAGGCTGTCGACCCGAATTCACCCCTCCACTTT.

The chain combines TRBV7-2 with TRBJ2-7, with TRBD2 as a possible D gene (5 bases). Trimming pared 1 base from V and 3 bases from J, leaving 10 bases between. The CDR3 is made up of 14 amino acids. Looked up from germline, CDR1 is SGHTA and CDR2 is FQGNSA. The CDR3 is CASSLGLAFYEQYF. In DNA form, the CDR3 reads TGTGCCAGCAGCTTAGGGCTAGCCTTCTACGAGCAGTACTTC. Together with reference TRBV7-2 and TRBJ2-7, the CDR3 gives the full variable domain: GAGVSQSPSNKVTEKGKDVELRCDPISGHTALYWYRQSLGQGLEFLIYFQGNSAPDKSGLPSDRFSAERTGGSVSTLTIQRTQQEDSAVYLCASSLGLAFYEQYFGPGTRLTVT.

This clonotype showed up many times. The rearrangement links TRBV19 to TRBJ2-2, with 10 positions matching TRBD1. Germline CDR1 LNHDA, CDR2 SQIVND (reference sequence). The CDR3 is 16 amino acids. Germline trimming cut 4 bases from V and 3 bases from J; bases unmatched to any gene: 5. The CDR3 here is CASSTGQGSYTGELFF. For the CDR3, the DNA is TGTGCCAGTAGTACGGGACAGGGGTCATACACCGGGGAGCTGTTTTTT.

This clonotype has a count of ten or more. V gene TRBV11-1 combines with J gene TRBJ2-7, with 8 nucleotides matching TRBD2. The CDR3 runs to 14 residues. Germline V gene data show CDR1 as SGHAT and CDR2 as FQDESV (reference sequence). Germline trimming cut 8 bases from V and 6 bases from J; bases unmatched to any gene: 12. The DNA of the CDR3 is TGTGCCAGCGGAATGGAACGGAGCGGGAGCGAGCAGTACTTC. The encoded protein is CASGMERSGSEQYF.

This chain links TRBV29-1 with TRBJ2-3; D is uncertain. The germline V and J ends were trimmed by 3 bases and 3 bases, with 7 bases remaining between them. The germline V gene encodes CDR1 SQVTM and CDR2 ANQGSEA. This CDR3 spans 12 amino acids. Here the CDR3 reads CSVDSPTDTQYF. In DNA form, the CDR3 reads TGCAGCGTTGATAGTCCGACAGATACGCAGTATTTT.

V is TRBV20-1 and J is TRBJ1-1; D remains ambiguous. This CDR3 region has 14 residues. In germline, CDR1 is DFQATT, CDR2 SNEGSKA (reference sequence). V lost 1 base and J lost 1, with 10 bases in between. The CDR3: CSARGTRQNTEAFF. The CDR3 nucleotides are TGCAGTGCTAGAGGCACCAGGCAGAACACTGAAGCTTTCTTT.

This clonotype was seen repeatedly, ten times or more. Compared with germline, one end of the junction differs, possibly owing to a read error. The rearrangement links TRBV6-1 to TRBJ2-4; TRBD2 matches at 14 bases. From germline, CDR1 is MNHNS and CDR2 SASEGT. The CDR3 consists of 17 residues. The CDR3 protein is CASSEARGSGLAGVWCF. The CDR3 DNA reads TGTGCCAGCAGTGAGGCTCGAGGGTCGGGACTAGCGGGAGTCTGGTGCTTC.

Of note for this clonotype: This may be a read error, as it is one base from a much larger clone. The chain links TRBV5-1 to TRBJ2-3; 9 nucleotides line up with TRBD1. This CDR3 has 17 residues. J was trimmed by 3 bases and V by 3 bases; bases with no gene match: 11. Looked up from germline, CDR1 is SGHRS and CDR2 is YFSETQ. The CDR3 loop is CASSSTGGAPRTDTQYF. Here the CDR3 DNA reads TGCGCCAGCAGCTCTACAGGGGGCGCCCCTAGAACAGATACGCAGTATTTT.

This clonotype was picked up many times. The chain carries TRBV24-1 and TRBJ2-2; 8 bases agree with TRBD2. The trim removed 7 bases at V and 0 bases at J, leaving 9 bases unmatched. The CDR3 is 17 residues long. Germline values: CDR1 KGHDR, CDR2 SFDVKD. The CDR3 here is CATSEPTSGANTGELFF. The CDR3 DNA is TGTGCCACCAGCGAGCCTACTAGCGGAGCGAACACCGGGGAGCTGTTTTTT.

This clonotype came up many times. The CDR3 DNA reads TGTGCCAGCAGCTTAGCGCCAGGAGAGACCCAGTACTTC. Its translation: CASSLAPGETQYF. The gene calls are TRBV7-8 and TRBJ2-5; D gene unclear. Germline V gene data show CDR1 as SGHVS and CDR2 as FQNEAQ. The CDR3 totals 13 residues. V shed 0 bases and J shed 4 bases, with 6 bases lying between them.

Turning to this clonotype: A read error may explain this, as a much larger clone is one base away. The rearrangement uses TRBV5-1 and TRBJ2-7, with D possibly matching TRBD1 (5 bases). Germline V gene sequence: CDR1 SGHRS, CDR2 YFSETQ. This CDR3 is 15 amino acids long. V was cut by 2 bases and J by 1 base, with 13 bases left in between. CDR3 loop: CASSFDVAGSYEQYF. CDR3 sequence (DNA): TGCGCCAGCAGCTTCGACGTCGCAGGGTCCTACGAGCAGTACTTC.

The chain employs TRBV18 and TRBJ2-5; a weak D match, TRBD2 (6 bases). CDR3 length equals 15 residues. CDR1 is KGHSH and CDR2 is LQKENI in the germline V gene. V lost 2 bases to trimming and J lost 5 bases, with 15 bases between them. This CDR3 is CASSPLPGVGETQYF. CDR3 DNA sequence: TGTGCCAGCTCACCATTGCCGGGAGTTGGGGAGACCCAGTACTTC.

In its sample, this clonotype was seen many times. The V call is TRBV20-1, the J call TRBJ2-3; TRBD2 matches at 13 bases. The CDR3 consists of 14 residues. CDR1 is DFQATT, CDR2 SNEGSKA, per germline (reference sequence). V trimming: 8 bases; J trimming: 7 bases; junction bases outside the gene matches: 9. The DNA of the CDR3 is TGCAGTACCCGGACTAGCGGGAGATTTTATACGCAGTATTTT. Translation gives CSTRTSGRFYTQYF.

The chain combines TRBV6-6 with TRBJ1-5; TRBD1 matches 8 bases. Germline V gene sequence: CDR1 MNHNY, CDR2 SVGAGI (reference sequence). The CDR3 runs 19 residues. J was trimmed by 2 bases and V by 2 bases; bases with no gene match: 14. The CDR3 DNA is TGTGCCAGCAGTTACACCGGGACAGGTCACTATGGACGCAATCAGCCCCAGCATTTT. It codes for CASSYTGTGHYGRNQPQHF.